A single sample gave rise to the 29 T cell receptor beta chains below, sequenced in a study of Ad26.COV2.S vaccination and SARS-CoV-2 variants. Documented treatment: 15 to 20 received Ad26.COV2.S at low or high dose, single or two shots; several received placebo; per-sample allocation not given. Following the first vaccine or placebo injection, samples were taken on day 63. Produced via immunoSEQ multiplex PCR; TCRdb's table is partial and in-frame only. The data contain 380,000 or so clones, approximately 90% of them singletons. Sequenced here: peripheral blood, sampled in a trial of Ad26.COV2.S vaccine versus placebo. The receptors derive from a person aged 18-60 years who received the Ad26.COV2.S COVID-19 vaccine or a placebo.

The chain joins TRBV3-1 (or the pseudogene TRBV3-2) to TRBJ2-7, with a tentative D call TRBD2 (5 bases). Trimming took off 0 bases at V and 2 bases at J, with 14 bases between the two ends. This CDR3 has 16 residues. Germline loops: CDR1 LGHDT, CDR2 YNNKEL (reference sequence). CDR3 amino acids: CASSQEGLAETYEQYF. As DNA, the CDR3 is TGTGCCAGCAGCCAAGAAGGGCTAGCTGAGACCTACGAGCAGTACTTC.

The rearrangement links TRBV29-1 to TRBJ2-5; 9 bases map to TRBD2. Per the germline V gene, CDR1 is SQVTM and CDR2 is ANQGSEA. The CDR3 runs to 13 residues. J was trimmed by 5 bases and V by 5 bases; bases with no gene match: 6. The CDR3 bases are TGCAGCGTTCGGGCTAGCGGGACTGAGACCCAGTACTTC. It codes for CSVRASGTETQYF.

This clone was detected only once. This chain joins TRBV24-1 and TRBJ1-1; no clear D. The CDR3 covers 12 residues. CDR1 is KGHDR and CDR2 is SFDVKD in the germline V gene. Between the trimmed V and J ends, which lost 7 bases and 3 bases, there was a span of 8 bases. CDR3: CATSAGDTEAFF. The CDR3 coding sequence is TGTGCCACCAGCGCAGGAGACACTGAAGCTTTCTTT.

The chain couples TRBV5-6 to TRBJ1-2; D unresolved. In germline, CDR1 is SGHDT, CDR2 YYEEEE. V lost 0 bases and J lost 5, with 8 bases in between. CDR3 length equals 13 residues. CDR3 residues: CASSLDARYGYTF. The CDR3 bases are TGTGCCAGCAGCTTGGACGCACGGTATGGCTACACCTTC.

This chain uses TRBV5-1 with TRBJ2-3; D remains unclear. CDR1 SGHRS and CDR2 YFSETQ come from the germline V gene. This CDR3 comprises 14 residues. V gave up 5 bases and J gave up 0 bases, with 10 bases separating them. CDR3 nucleotide sequence: TGCGCCAGCAGTGGAGCTACCAGCACAGATACGCAGTATTTT. Protein: CASSGATSTDTQYF.

The J gene is TRBJ2-3, the V gene TRBV29-1; possibly TRBD1 or TRBD2 for D (5 bases each). V was shortened by 1 base and J by 0 bases, with 14 bases between the two germline ends. This CDR3 has 16 residues. Looked up from germline, CDR1 is SQVTM and CDR2 is ANQGSEA. The CDR3 region is CSVEAFGALSTDTQYF. Here the CDR3 DNA reads TGCAGCGTTGAAGCCTTCGGGGCCCTAAGCACAGATACGCAGTATTTT.

The chain uses TRBV21-1 and TRBJ2-7. TRBV21-1 has pseudogene status. The CDR3 sequence is 15 residues long. CDR3 amino acids: CASSKEGREPYEQYF. The CDR3 DNA is TGTGCCAGCAGCAAAGAGGGCAGGGAGCCCTACGAGCAGTACTTC.

The CDR3 nucleotides are TGTGCCAGCAGTCACCCCCGAGCTGAGAAGACGGGGGGGTATGGCTACACCTTC. Amino acid sequence: CASSHPRAEKTGGYGYTF. V usage is TRBV28 and J usage is TRBJ1-2; maybe TRBD1 (5 bases). V lost 5 bases, J lost 5 bases, and 27 bases lay in between. This CDR3 is 18 amino acids long. CDR1 and CDR2 (germline): MDHEN, SYDVKM.

V usage is TRBV7-9 and J usage is TRBJ1-5; D uncertain. This CDR3 spans 17 amino acids. The germline V gene has CDR1 SEHNR and CDR2 FQNEAQ (reference sequence). Deletions cut 5 bases from V and 6 bases from J, with 23 bases between. The CDR3 nucleotides read TGTGCCAGCAGCCCAAGTGGTGTGGATGGAAGTGTTCAGCCCCAGCATTTT. As protein: CASSPSGVDGSVQPQHF.

CDR3 nucleotides: TGTGCCAGCAGTTTACAAGGGAACTATGGCTACACCTTC. Translation gives CASSLQGNYGYTF. The J gene is TRBJ1-2, the V gene TRBV27, with D unclear. V was shortened by 2 bases and J by 2 bases, with 6 bases between the two germline ends. The V gene's germline CDR1 is MNHEY and CDR2 SMNVEV (reference sequence). This CDR3 comprises 13 residues.

The chain is built from TRBV18 and TRBJ1-1, with TRBD1 matching 7 bases. Germline V gene data show CDR1 as KGHSH and CDR2 as LQKENI. V lost 1 base and J lost 1; bases outside the gene matches: 3. This CDR3 spans 15 amino acids. The CDR3 loop reads CASSPQQGTNTEAFF. DNA of the CDR3: TGTGCCAGCTCACCACAACAGGGGACGAACACTGAAGCTTTCTTT.

This clone has just one count. This chain joins TRBV7-9 and TRBJ2-3, with no clear D. Trimming cost V 5 bases and J 4 bases, with 7 bases left between them. Looked up from germline, CDR1 is SEHNR and CDR2 is FQNEAQ (reference sequence). There are 12 residues in the CDR3. The CDR3 nucleotides are TGTGCCAGCAGCCCGTTGCCAGATACGCAGTATTTT. Amino acid sequence: CASSPLPDTQYF.

The genes are TRBV5-8 and TRBJ2-7; D possibly corresponds to TRBD1 (6 bases). Deletions cut 4 bases from V and 2 bases from J, with 19 bases between. The CDR3 is made up of 16 amino acids. Germline loops: CDR1 SGHTS, CDR2 YDEGEE. This CDR3 reads CASSLGTTGSPYEQYF. The CDR3, as DNA: TGTGCCAGCAGCCTGGGAACCACAGGGTCTCCCTACGAGCAGTACTTC.

The V gene is TRBV28, the J gene TRBJ1-5; tentative D call: TRBD1 (6 bases). The V gene's germline CDR1 is MDHEN and CDR2 SYDVKM. Trimming removed 6 bases at V and 2 bases at J, with 11 bases between. The CDR3 spans 14 residues. In DNA, the CDR3 is TGTGCCAGCAGAAGCCCAGGGGGCAATCAGCCCCAGCATTTT. Protein product: CASRSPGGNQPQHF. Drawing the rest from reference TRBV28 and TRBJ1-5, the complete variable domain is DVKVTQSSRYLVKRTGEKVFLECVQDMDHENMFWYRQDPGLGLRLIYFSYDVKMKEKGDIPEGYSVSREKKERFSLILESASTNQTSMYLCASRSPGGNQPQHFGDGTRLSIL.

V and J are TRBV5-6 and TRBJ1-1, with D maybe TRBD1 (5 bases). CDR3 length: 14 amino acids. Germline V gives CDR1 SGHDT, CDR2 YYEEEE. V was shortened by 2 bases and J by 5 bases, with 13 bases between the two germline ends. CDR3 DNA: TGTGCCAGCAGCTTTAGAGCGGCAGGGACTGAAGCTTTCTTT. Residues: CASSFRAAGTEAFF.

The rearrangement links TRBV4-1 to TRBJ2-3, with 10 nucleotides matching TRBD1. The ends lost 4 bases at V and 4 bases at J; junction bases unmatched: 5. Germline V gene lookup returns CDR1 MGHRA and CDR2 YSYEKL. The CDR3 runs to 15 residues. This CDR3 is CASSPGQGVADTQYF. The DNA of the CDR3 is TGCGCCAGCAGCCCCGGACAGGGGGTGGCAGATACGCAGTATTTT.

The DNA for the CDR3 is TGTGCCAGCAGCCGTCGTGGAAAGCGGTACTACAATGAGCAGTTCTTC. Translation gives CASSRRGKRYYNEQFF. V gene TRBV3-1 (or the pseudogene TRBV3-2) combines with J gene TRBJ2-1; D may be TRBD2 (5 bases). Germline V gene data show CDR1 as LGHDT and CDR2 as YNNKEL (reference sequence). The germline V and J ends were trimmed by 4 bases and 3 bases, with 16 bases remaining between them. The CDR3 is 16 residues long.

The chain links TRBV24-1 to TRBJ2-3; 7 bases are shared with TRBD1. Germline CDR1 and CDR2: KGHDR and SFDVKD. CDR3 length: 13 amino acids. The V gene end was trimmed by 7 bases and the J gene end by 6 bases; junction bases not matched to a gene: 6. In nucleotides, the CDR3 is TGTGCCACCAGACCGACAGGGTCGGATACGCAGTATTTT. Residues: CATRPTGSDTQYF.

The genes are TRBV7-8 and TRBJ1-2, with 9 bases identical to TRBD1. V was pared by 2 bases and J by 8 bases, with 6 bases of the junction left unmatched. The CDR3 extends over 14 amino acids. Germline-derived CDR1 and CDR2 are SGHVS and FQNEAQ. The CDR3 region has the DNA TGTGCCAGCAGCTTAACCGGGACAGGGCGAGGCTACACCTTC. This gives the protein CASSLTGTGRGYTF.

This clone has just a few counts. V gene TRBV11-2 combines with J gene TRBJ1-1, with D maybe TRBD1 (5 bases). V was trimmed by 8 bases and J by 1 base, leaving 14 bases between them. Germline V gene data show CDR1 as SGHAT and CDR2 as FQNNGV. This CDR3 region has 14 residues. In DNA form, the CDR3 reads TGTGCCAGCCGACAGCCGGCCCCGAACACTGAAGCTTTCTTT. Its translation is CASRQPAPNTEAFF.

The chain uses TRBV9 and TRBJ1-1, with D maybe TRBD1 (6 bases). Germline V lookup: CDR1 SGDLS, CDR2 YYNGEE. The V gene lost 3 bases and the J gene lost 3 bases, with 15 bases spanning the gap. The CDR3 contains 15 residues. The CDR3 region is CASSAGGQEDTEAFF. CDR3 sequence (DNA): TGTGCCAGCAGCGCCGGGGGACAAGAGGACACTGAAGCTTTCTTT.

The rearrangement joins TRBV27 to TRBJ1-1, with a weak D call TRBD1 (6 bases). Germline V gives CDR1 MNHEY, CDR2 SMNVEV (reference sequence). The CDR3 covers 16 residues. V dropped 2 bases and J dropped 10 bases, with 23 bases sitting between them. CDR3 DNA: TGTGCCAGCAGTTTAATAAGCGAGACAGGAAAACTTTCAGCTTTCTTT. Its protein product is CASSLISETGKLSAFF.

The chain is built from TRBV28 and TRBJ2-2; 7 nucleotides agree with TRBD2. The CDR3 has 16 amino acids. CDR1 and CDR2 (germline): MDHEN, SYDVKM. V dropped 7 bases and J dropped 4; count of bases not matched to a gene: 12. CDR3 in DNA: TGTGCCAGCATCTTGGGGGGAGGGTGGAGCACCGGGGAGCTGTTTTTT. It codes for CASILGGGWSTGELFF.

The J gene is TRBJ1-1, the V gene TRBV11-2; D unclear. Germline CDR1 SGHAT, CDR2 FQNNGV. V was trimmed by 4 bases and J by 1 base, leaving 7 bases between them. CDR3 length equals 13 residues. CDR3 nucleotide sequence: TGTGCCAGCAGCTACCGACAGAACACTGAAGCTTTCTTT. Translation gives CASSYRQNTEAFF.

This clone appeared a single time. This sequence joins TRBV7-9 and TRBJ2-7; 7 bases are a match to TRBD2. The V and J ends lost 5 bases and 6 bases, in that order; junction bases with no gene match: 16. The germline gives CDR1 SEHNR, CDR2 FQNEAQ (reference sequence). This CDR3 region has 16 residues. The CDR3 reads CASSPEGYGLAAEQYF. CDR3 nucleotides: TGTGCCAGCAGCCCAGAGGGGTATGGGCTAGCGGCCGAGCAGTACTTC.

The gene calls are TRBV29-1 and TRBJ2-7; possible D gene TRBD2, 5 bases. The CDR3 extends over 14 amino acids. CDR1 and CDR2 (germline): SQVTM, ANQGSEA. V lost 4 bases to trimming and J lost 1 base, with 14 bases between them. Written as DNA, the CDR3 is TGCAGCGTTGCCAGAGGGCTGAGGTCCTACGAGCAGTACTTC. Translation: CSVARGLRSYEQYF.

The CDR3 DNA reads as TGTGCCAGCACCAGGACCGGGACAGGGAGGTCACCCCTCCACTTT. Translation gives CASTRTGTGRSPLHF. V usage is TRBV6-5 and J usage is TRBJ1-6; TRBD1 matches 9 bases. This CDR3 spans 15 amino acids. The germline CDR1 and CDR2 sequences are MNHEY and SVGAGI. Trimming took 7 bases from V and 10 from J; bases not matched to a gene: 11.

This clone was recorded only once. In nucleotides, the CDR3 is TGTGCCAGCAGCAAAAAAGGGTCCAACAATGAGCAGTTCTTC. Translating it yields CASSKKGSNNEQFF. The chain has TRBV21-1 and TRBJ2-1. TRBV21-1 is flagged as a pseudogene. The CDR3 has 14 residues.

V gene TRBV7-3 combines with J gene TRBJ1-6; D gene unclear. Trimming removed 4 bases from V and 9 bases from J, with 13 bases in between. Germline assignment: CDR1 SGHTA and CDR2 FQGTGA. The CDR3 has 14 amino acids. The CDR3 DNA follows: TGTGCCAGCAGCTCCCATGGTACGGGTTCACCCCTCCACTTT. Encoded protein: CASSSHGTGSPLHF.